The 32 T cell receptor beta chains listed next were all sequenced from one sample in a study of beta chain features in type 1 diabetes. Of the isolated RNA, all was reverse transcribed, and so the sequenced material was expressed TCRB transcripts. Profiling relied on immunoSEQ multiplex PCR, and the TCRdb table lists in-frame clones only, not all of them. The data hold a few hundred thousand clones, with around a fifth observed a single time. The sample was naive CD4+ T cells from blood. These receptors were taken from a woman in her late teens or twenties in good health.

This clone was observed a few times. The rearrangement uses TRBV30 and TRBJ2-5, with D perhaps matching TRBD1 (6 bases). Trimming removed 5 bases at V and 5 bases at J, with 18 bases between. The V gene's germline CDR1 is GTSNPN and CDR2 SVGIG (reference sequence). CDR3 size: 14 residues. The CDR3 DNA follows: TGTGCCTGGGGTGGGGGCCGTTTAAGGGAGACCCAGTACTTC. Protein: CAWGGGRLRETQYF.

J is TRBJ2-1 and V is TRBV7-9; the match to TRBD2 covers 8 bases. This CDR3 comprises 15 residues. Germline V gives CDR1 SEHNR, CDR2 FQNEAQ (reference sequence). V shed 1 base and J 5 bases; nucleotides not matched to a gene: 4. Here the CDR3 reads CASSLVSGADNEQFF. The CDR3 DNA sequence: TGTGCCAGCAGCTTAGTTAGCGGGGCTGACAATGAGCAGTTCTTC.

The V gene is TRBV7-8, the J gene TRBJ1-5; D is unclear. Trimming stripped 3 bases from V and 4 bases from J, with 7 bases between. The CDR3 contains 13 residues. Germline V CDR1 and CDR2: SGHVS, FQNEAQ. The CDR3 nucleotides are TGTGCCAGCAGCTTGAACAATAATCAGCCCCAGCATTTT. It yields the protein CASSLNNNQPQHF.

This clone turned up a few times. J is TRBJ2-7 and V is TRBV14; 8 bases are a match to TRBD1. The J segment lost 6 bases and the V segment lost 4 bases, leaving 8 bases of the junction unmatched. CDR3 length equals 14 residues. Germline values: CDR1 SGHDN, CDR2 FVKESK. The CDR3 spells CASSRPGQGGEQYF. The CDR3 DNA sequence: TGTGCCAGCAGCCGACCCGGACAGGGAGGCGAGCAGTACTTC.

This clone was detected once. CDR3 amino acids: CASNAGAGAGELFF. In nucleotides, the CDR3 is TGCGCCAGCAACGCCGGGGCAGGGGCCGGGGAGCTGTTTTTT. The rearrangement joins TRBV5-1 to TRBJ2-2; tentative D call: TRBD1 (6 bases). Germline V gene data show CDR1 as SGHRS and CDR2 as YFSETQ. The CDR3 extends over 14 amino acids. V was cut by 6 bases and J by 6 bases, with 15 bases left in between.

The chain uses TRBV2 and TRBJ1-2, with TRBD1 matching 7 bases. The CDR3 is 15 amino acids. V gave up 4 bases and J gave up 4 bases; unmatched junction bases: 9. The germline V gene has CDR1 SNHLY and CDR2 FYNNEI. The CDR3 reads CASSGFLQGTYGYTF. For the CDR3, the DNA is TGTGCCAGCAGTGGCTTTCTACAGGGGACCTATGGCTACACCTTC.

This clone was detected a few times. V and J are TRBV6-5 and TRBJ2-2, with D perhaps matching TRBD1 (5 bases). V lost 2 bases and J 4 bases, leaving 11 bases between the germline ends. Per germline, CDR1 MNHEY and CDR2 SVGAGI. The CDR3 sequence is 15 residues long. The CDR3 spells CASSYRTQGTGELFF. CDR3 DNA sequence: TGTGCCAGCAGTTACAGGACACAAGGCACCGGGGAGCTGTTTTTT.

The V and J genes are TRBV18 and TRBJ1-5; D gene unclear. The ends were cut back, 0 bases at V and 2 bases at J, with 11 bases in the middle. Germline assignment: CDR1 KGHSH and CDR2 LQKENI. This CDR3 has 16 amino acids. The DNA for the CDR3 is TGTGCCAGCTCACCACCGGGTCAGCTAGGCAATCAGCCCCAGCATTTT. It translates to CASSPPGQLGNQPQHF.

This chain links TRBV4-3 with TRBJ1-4; TRBD1 aligns across 11 bases. Trimming at V came to 4 bases and at J to 8 bases, leaving 6 bases not matched to a gene. The germline CDR1 and CDR2 sequences are LGHNA and YSLEER. This CDR3 is built from 15 residues. The CDR3: CASSRSGTGGEKLFF. CDR3 bases: TGCGCCAGCAGCCGCTCCGGGACAGGGGGAGAAAAACTGTTTTTT.

This chain links TRBV30 with TRBJ2-3; 15 bases agree with TRBD2. CDR1 is GTSNPN, CDR2 SVGIG, per germline (reference sequence). The CDR3 sequence is 16 residues long. Losses at the gene ends were 5 bases for V and 4 bases for J; bases not matched to a gene: 7. This CDR3 is CAWASGLAGGSDTQYF. The CDR3 DNA is TGTGCCTGGGCTTCCGGACTAGCGGGAGGGTCAGATACGCAGTATTTT. Filled out from reference TRBV30 and TRBJ2-3, the complete variable domain reads SQTIHQWPATLVQPVGSPLSLECTVEGTSNPNLYWYRQAAGRGLQLLFYSVGIGQISSEVPQNLSASRPQDRQFILSSKKLLLSDSGFYLCAWASGLAGGSDTQYFGPGTRLTVL.

The chain recombines TRBV4-3 with TRBJ2-7, with D possibly TRBD1 on 6 matching bases. Germline V gene lookup returns CDR1 LGHNA and CDR2 YSLEER. The CDR3 covers 14 residues. Trimming left V 0 bases short and J 3 bases short, with 9 bases between. In DNA, the CDR3 is TGCGCCAGCAGCCAAGATTCCAGGGGCTACGAGCAGTACTTC. Protein: CASSQDSRGYEQYF.

This clone was observed a handful of times. DNA of the CDR3: TGTGCCAGCTCACAAGACAGGAGCTCCAACACTGAAGCTTTCTTT. Protein product: CASSQDRSSNTEAFF. The V call is TRBV18, the J call TRBJ1-1, with TRBD1 as a possible D gene (6 bases). Germline V gene lookup returns CDR1 KGHSH and CDR2 LQKENI. The CDR3 is 15 amino acids. Trimming cost V 4 bases and J 2 bases, with 14 bases left between them. Combining the CDR3 with reference TRBV18 and TRBJ1-1 gives the whole variable domain NAGVMQNPRHLVRRRGQEARLRCSPMKGHSHVYWYRQLPEEGLKFMVYLQKENIIDESGMPKERFSAEFPKEGPSILRIQQVVRGDSAAYFCASSQDRSSNTEAFFGQGTRLTVV.

The sample holds a few counts of this clone. CDR3 sequence reads: CASSSQGNTEAFF. DNA of the CDR3: TGTGCCAGCAGTTCACAGGGGAACACTGAAGCTTTCTTT. V usage is TRBV6-5 and J usage is TRBJ1-1; possibly TRBD1 for D (6 bases). Germline V gives CDR1 MNHEY, CDR2 SVGAGI. V was pared by 4 bases and J by 1 base, with 7 bases between. The CDR3 totals 13 residues.

The chain uses TRBV29-1 and TRBJ2-4; D perhaps matches TRBD1 (7 bases). CDR1 is SQVTM, CDR2 ANQGSEA, per germline. This CDR3 comprises 13 residues. Trimming removed 6 bases from V and 7 bases from J, with 16 bases in between. The CDR3: CSVGGTVGNIQYF. The DNA for the CDR3 is TGCAGCGTCGGCGGGACAGTCGGGAACATTCAGTACTTC.

The chain links TRBV25-1 to TRBJ1-1; 7 positions agree with TRBD1. J lost 3 bases, V lost 5 bases, and 9 bases had no gene match. This CDR3 spans 15 amino acids. Germline loops: CDR1 MGHDK, CDR2 SYGVNS. The CDR3 here is CASSRPGGSDTEAFF. CDR3 nucleotides: TGTGCCAGCAGTCGACCAGGGGGTTCGGACACTGAAGCTTTCTTT.

This clone was observed a few times. Other DNA sequences in the same sample also yield this CDR3. The chain uses TRBV30 and TRBJ1-3; perhaps TRBD1 as D (6 bases). CDR3 size: 14 residues. The V gene lost 0 bases and the J gene lost 0 bases, with 6 bases spanning the gap. Germline CDR1 is GTSNPN and CDR2 is SVGIG (reference sequence). Here the CDR3 DNA reads TGTGCCTGGAGTGTAGGGGGCTCTGGAAACACCATATATTTT. Amino acid sequence: CAWSVGGSGNTIYF.

This clone was observed a handful of times. The V gene is TRBV29-1, the J gene TRBJ2-1, with D unresolved. CDR1 is SQVTM, CDR2 ANQGSEA, per germline. Trimming removed 4 bases at V and 6 bases at J, with 7 bases between. The CDR3 is 11 residues long. The chain's CDR3 is CSVGAVNEQFF. The DNA of the CDR3 is TGCAGCGTTGGGGCCGTCAATGAGCAGTTCTTC.

This clone was counted a few times. The rearrangement joins TRBV5-6 to TRBJ2-3, with 8 bases identical to TRBD2. Germline CDR1 reads SGHDT; CDR2 reads YYEEEE. V was clipped by 3 bases and J by 0 bases; unmatched bases: 3. The CDR3 consists of 15 residues. CDR3 amino acids: CASSSTSGSTDTQYF. CDR3 nucleotides: TGTGCCAGCAGCTCAACTAGCGGTAGCACAGATACGCAGTATTTT.

The genes are TRBV5-1 and TRBJ2-7; TRBD2 might be the D (6 bases). This CDR3 spans 14 amino acids. V lost 4 bases and J 6 bases, leaving 17 bases between the germline ends. Germline V gene lookup returns CDR1 SGHRS and CDR2 YFSETQ. The CDR3 protein is CASSISGRNSEQYF. The CDR3 nucleotides read TGCGCCAGCAGCATTAGCGGCCGGAACTCCGAGCAGTACTTC.

Note on this clone: The same CDR3 also results from other DNA sequences found in this sample. The chain is built from TRBV4-1 and TRBJ2-3, with a tentative D call TRBD1 (5 bases). The germline V and J ends were trimmed by 1 base and 0 bases, with 8 bases remaining between them. Germline values: CDR1 MGHRA, CDR2 YSYEKL. The CDR3 is 15 residues long. The CDR3 bases are TGCGCCAGCAGCCAAGTAGGGGCTAGCACAGATACGCAGTATTTT. This codes for CASSQVGASTDTQYF.

The chain employs TRBV2 and TRBJ1-6; the D is unclear. Germline-derived CDR1 and CDR2 are SNHLY and FYNNEI. The CDR3 is 14 amino acids. V lost 4 bases, J lost 3 bases, and 7 bases lay in between. For the CDR3, the DNA is TGTGCCAGCAGTGTAAACGGCTATAATTCACCCCTCCACTTT. This codes for CASSVNGYNSPLHF. Drawing the rest from reference TRBV2 and TRBJ1-6, the complete variable domain is EPEVTQTPSHQVTQMGQEVILRCVPISNHLYFYWYRQILGQKVEFLVSFYNNEISEKSEIFDDQFSVERPDGSNFTLKIRSTKLEDSAMYFCASSVNGYNSPLHFGNGTRLTVT.

This clone was observed a handful of times. The CDR3 here is CAWTRQGPEAFF. In DNA, the CDR3 is TGTGCCTGGACCAGACAGGGACCAGAAGCTTTCTTT. The chain links TRBV30 to TRBJ1-1, with 7 bases identical to TRBD1. V shed 4 bases and J 8 bases; nucleotides not matched to a gene: 7. Germline-derived CDR1 and CDR2 are GTSNPN and SVGIG (reference sequence). The CDR3 totals 12 residues. The variable domain in full, with the rest retrieved from reference TRBV30 and TRBJ1-1, is SQTIHQWPATLVQPVGSPLSLECTVEGTSNPNLYWYRQAAGRGLQLLFYSVGIGQISSEVPQNLSASRPQDRQFILSSKKLLLSDSGFYLCAWTRQGPEAFFGQGTRLTVV.

This clone showed up just a few times. The rearrangement joins TRBV15 to TRBJ2-2, with TRBD2 matching over 9 bases. The J segment lost 0 bases and the V segment lost 5 bases, leaving 10 bases of the junction unmatched. The CDR3 is made up of 18 amino acids. Germline V lookup: CDR1 LNHNV, CDR2 YYDKDF (reference sequence). CDR3 in amino acids: CATSRPTLAGTNTGELFF. The CDR3 DNA reads TGTGCCACCAGCCGACCCACGCTAGCGGGGACGAACACCGGGGAGCTGTTTTTT.

This clone was detected a few times. The V gene is TRBV14, the J gene TRBJ2-5; D unresolved. This CDR3 is built from 13 residues. The ends were cut back, 2 bases at V and 5 bases at J, with 9 bases in the middle. From germline, CDR1 is SGHDN and CDR2 FVKESK. This chain's CDR3 is CASSQNLRETQYF. Written as DNA, the CDR3 is TGTGCCAGCAGCCAAAATCTACGGGAGACCCAGTACTTC.

In its sample, this clone was seen a few times. The chain is built from TRBV2 and TRBJ2-2, with D hard to call. This CDR3 comprises 11 residues. V was cut by 6 bases and J by 6 bases, with 5 bases left in between. CDR1 is SNHLY and CDR2 is FYNNEI in the germline V gene. In nucleotides, the CDR3 is TGTGCCAGCAGCCCATCCGGGGAGCTGTTTTTT. It specifies CASSPSGELFF. The whole variable domain, filled in from reference TRBV2 and TRBJ2-2, reads EPEVTQTPSHQVTQMGQEVILRCVPISNHLYFYWYRQILGQKVEFLVSFYNNEISEKSEIFDDQFSVERPDGSNFTLKIRSTKLEDSAMYFCASSPSGELFFGEGSRLTVL.

Remarks on this clone: The sample contains more than one DNA sequence encoding this CDR3. This chain links TRBV2 with TRBJ2-3; the D is unclear. Trimming left V 4 bases short and J 2 bases short, with 4 bases between. This CDR3 comprises 12 residues. Germline assignment: CDR1 SNHLY and CDR2 FYNNEI. CDR3 DNA sequence: TGTGCCAGCAGTGCACTCACAGATACGCAGTATTTT. It specifies CASSALTDTQYF.

The genes are TRBV7-9 and TRBJ2-1, with D tentatively TRBD1 (6 bases). Germline V CDR1 and CDR2: SEHNR, FQNEAQ (reference sequence). The CDR3 length is 12 residues. Trimming stripped 1 base from V and 9 bases from J, with 7 bases between. Here the CDR3 reads CASSLGGGEQFF. CDR3 sequence (DNA): TGTGCCAGCAGCTTAGGAGGGGGTGAGCAGTTCTTC.

This clone was recorded a few times. This chain links TRBV29-1 with TRBJ1-5; D call uncertain. CDR1 and CDR2 (germline): SQVTM, ANQGSEA. This CDR3 comprises 11 residues. V was cut by 8 bases and J by 5 bases, with 10 bases left in between. CDR3 region: CSHLEDQPQHF. CDR3 bases: TGCAGCCACCTAGAGGATCAGCCCCAGCATTTT. The whole variable domain, remainder taken from reference TRBV29-1 and TRBJ1-5, is SAVISQKPSRDICQRGTSLTIQCQVDSQVTMMFWYRQQPGQSLTLIATANQGSEATYESGFVIDKFPISRPNLTFSTLTVSNMSPEDSSIYLCSHLEDQPQHFGDGTRLSIL.

V and J are TRBV9 and TRBJ2-7; the D is unclear. CDR3 length equals 13 residues. With 4 bases removed from V and 2 bases from J, the gap between germline ends came to 10 bases. Germline CDR1 SGDLS, CDR2 YYNGEE. CDR3 loop: CASSKQEAYEQYF. The CDR3 DNA reads TGTGCCAGCAGCAAGCAGGAAGCCTACGAGCAGTACTTC.

Turning to this clone: This CDR3 is also generated by other DNA sequences in the sample. The V gene is TRBV2, the J gene TRBJ1-5, with 7 bases that match TRBD1. This CDR3 spans 14 amino acids. The junction had 0 bases not matched to a gene; V was cut back by 2 bases and J by 2 bases. CDR1 is SNHLY and CDR2 is FYNNEI in the germline V gene. Here the CDR3 reads CASSETGGNQPQHF. CDR3 in DNA: TGTGCCAGCAGTGAAACAGGGGGCAATCAGCCCCAGCATTTT.

The chain employs TRBV7-2 and TRBJ2-7; the match to TRBD1 covers 10 bases. Germline V CDR1 and CDR2: SGHTA, FQGNSA. The CDR3 spans 15 residues. With V trimmed by 5 bases and J by 2 bases, 6 bases remained unmatched. The CDR3 region is CASSQTGQGTYEQYF. As DNA, the CDR3 is TGTGCCAGCAGCCAGACGGGACAGGGGACCTACGAGCAGTACTTC.

The gene calls are TRBV7-9 and TRBJ1-1; tentative D call: TRBD1 (5 bases). The CDR3 is 14 amino acids. V dropped 5 bases and J dropped 0 bases, with 10 bases sitting between them. Germline values: CDR1 SEHNR, CDR2 FQNEAQ (reference sequence). Here the CDR3 reads CASSPDSMNTEAFF. CDR3 nucleotides: TGTGCCAGCAGCCCTGACAGCATGAACACTGAAGCTTTCTTT.